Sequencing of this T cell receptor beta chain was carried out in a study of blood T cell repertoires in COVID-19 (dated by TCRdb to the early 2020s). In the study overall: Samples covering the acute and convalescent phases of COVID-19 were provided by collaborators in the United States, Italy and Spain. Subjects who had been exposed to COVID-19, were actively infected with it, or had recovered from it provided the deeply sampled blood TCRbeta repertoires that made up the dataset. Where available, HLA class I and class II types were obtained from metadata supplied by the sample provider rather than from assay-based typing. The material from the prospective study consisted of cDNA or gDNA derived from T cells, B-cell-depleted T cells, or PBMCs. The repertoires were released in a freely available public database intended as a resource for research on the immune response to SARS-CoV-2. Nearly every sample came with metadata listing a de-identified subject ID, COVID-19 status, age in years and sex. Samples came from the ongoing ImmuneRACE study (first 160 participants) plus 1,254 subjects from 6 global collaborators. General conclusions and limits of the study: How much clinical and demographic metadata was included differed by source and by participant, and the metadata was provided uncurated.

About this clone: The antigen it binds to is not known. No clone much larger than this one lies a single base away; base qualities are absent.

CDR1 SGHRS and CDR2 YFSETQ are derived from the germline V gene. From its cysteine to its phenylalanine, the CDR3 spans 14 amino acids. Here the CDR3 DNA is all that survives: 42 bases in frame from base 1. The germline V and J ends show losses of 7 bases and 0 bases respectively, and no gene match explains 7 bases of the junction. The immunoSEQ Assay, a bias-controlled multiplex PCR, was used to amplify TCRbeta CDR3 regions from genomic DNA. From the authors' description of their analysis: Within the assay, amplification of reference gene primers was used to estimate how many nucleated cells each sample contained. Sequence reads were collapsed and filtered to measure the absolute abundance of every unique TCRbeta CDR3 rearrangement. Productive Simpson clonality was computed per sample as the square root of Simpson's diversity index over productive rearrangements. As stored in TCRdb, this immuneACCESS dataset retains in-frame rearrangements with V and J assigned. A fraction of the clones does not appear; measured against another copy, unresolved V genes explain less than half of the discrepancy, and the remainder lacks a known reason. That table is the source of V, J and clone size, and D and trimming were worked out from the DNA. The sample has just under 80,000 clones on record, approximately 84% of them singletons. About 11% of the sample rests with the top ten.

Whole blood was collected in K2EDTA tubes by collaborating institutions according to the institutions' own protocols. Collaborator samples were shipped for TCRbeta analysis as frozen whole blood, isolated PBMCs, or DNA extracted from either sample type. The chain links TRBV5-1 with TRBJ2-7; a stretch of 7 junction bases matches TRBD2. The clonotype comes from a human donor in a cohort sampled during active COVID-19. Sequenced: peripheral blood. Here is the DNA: TGCGCCAGCTCCCCGGGGGGAGACTCCTACGAGCAGTACTTC. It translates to CASSPGGDSYEQYF. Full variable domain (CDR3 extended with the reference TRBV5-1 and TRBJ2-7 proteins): KAGVTQTPRYLIKTRGQQVTLSCSPISGHRSVSWYQQTPGQGLQFLFEYFSETQRNKGNFPGRFSGRQFSNSRSEMNVSTLELGDSALYLCASSPGGDSYEQYFGPGTRLTVT.